These 22 T cell receptor beta chains share one sample of origin, sequenced in a study of T-cell memory formation after mild COVID-19. TCRdb re-called the 5' RACE reads with MiXCR, one entry per CDR3 protein. In the table there are 430,000 or so distinct CDR3 sequences, around a quarter of which are singletons. The material sequenced was PBMCs or a T cell subset sorted from them (not recorded which). These TCRs come from an adult woman who had mild COVID-19 (a few samples of this study predate the infection). Cell type and time point are not known.

This clonotype was detected only a few times. The chain uses TRBV6-5 and TRBJ1-1; D is ambiguous. This CDR3 comprises 14 residues. The germline gives CDR1 MNHEY, CDR2 SVGAGI. V shed 1 base and J shed 2 bases, with 8 bases lying between them. The CDR3 bases are TGTGCCAGCAGTTACTTGGGCTATAACACTGAAGCTTTCTTT. Amino acids: CASSYLGYNTEAFF.

V and J are TRBV5-4 and TRBJ2-2; D ambiguous. The CDR3 loop spans 13 amino acids. Germline lookup yields CDR1 SGHNT and CDR2 YYREEE (reference sequence). V shed 5 bases and J shed 3 bases, with 8 bases lying between them. DNA for the CDR3: TGTGCCAGCAGTCAACAATACACCGGGGAGCTGTTTTTT. Protein: CASSQQYTGELFF. The variable domain in full, with the rest retrieved from reference TRBV5-4 and TRBJ2-2, is ETGVTQSPTHLIKTRGQQVTLRCSSQSGHNTVSWYQQALGQGPQFIFQYYREEENGRGNFPPRFSGLQFPNYSSELNVNALELDDSALYLCASSQQYTGELFFGEGSRLTVL.

This clonotype appeared a few times. The chain recombines TRBV6-5 with TRBJ2-7; 9 positions agree with TRBD2. The CDR3 is 14 residues long. Germline V gene lookup returns CDR1 MNHEY and CDR2 SVGAGI. J lost 3 bases, V lost 6 bases, and 6 bases had no gene match. CDR3 region: CASRLRRGGYEQYF. As DNA, the CDR3 is TGTGCCAGCAGGCTGCGGCGGGGGGGCTACGAGCAGTACTTC.

This clonotype was found many times. The chain combines TRBV3-1 with TRBJ2-5, with a possible D match to TRBD2 (6 bases). CDR3 length: 14 residues. Trimming took off 1 base at V and 13 bases at J, with 19 bases between the two ends. CDR1 is LGHDT, CDR2 YNNKEL, per germline (reference sequence). The CDR3 nucleotides are TGTGCCAGCAGCCAAGGTGGACCTGGACTATCTCTGTACTTC. As protein: CASSQGGPGLSLYF.

This clonotype was counted a few times. The chain recombines TRBV7-8 with TRBJ2-3; the match to TRBD2 covers 7 bases. CDR3 length: 19 amino acids. The germline gives CDR1 SGHVS, CDR2 FQNEAQ. V trimming: 0 bases; J trimming: 1 base; junction bases outside the gene matches: 13. The CDR3 loop is CASSLAWRRVTSGTDTQYF. CDR3 nucleotides: TGTGCCAGCAGCTTAGCGTGGAGGAGAGTAACTAGCGGCACAGATACGCAGTATTTT.

The gene calls are TRBV29-1 and TRBJ1-2, with D unclear. Trimming pared 7 bases from V and 8 bases from J, leaving 17 bases between. This CDR3 contains 12 residues. Germline values: CDR1 SQVTM, CDR2 ANQGSEA. The CDR3 DNA sequence: TGCAGCGCCCAGACAAGTTTTGGAGGCTACACCTTC. As protein: CSAQTSFGGYTF.

The genes are TRBV12-3 or TRBV12-4 and TRBJ1-5, with D possibly TRBD1 on 6 matching bases. The V gene lost 5 bases and the J gene lost 3 bases, with 11 bases spanning the gap. This CDR3 region has 14 residues. The CDR3 coding sequence is TGTGCCAGCAGTCCGGACAGATTCAATCAGCCCCAGCATTTT. It codes for CASSPDRFNQPQHF.

The rearrangement links TRBV5-1 to TRBJ2-1; 7 bases align to TRBD1. The CDR3 covers 14 residues. After removal of 3 bases from V and 9 bases from J, the junction contained 9 bases not matched to a gene. Germline V CDR1 and CDR2: SGHRS, YFSETQ. The CDR3 coding sequence is TGCGCCAGCAGCTCTTCCGGGACAGCACGTGAGCAGTTCTTC. Translating gives CASSSSGTAREQFF.

This rearrangement joins TRBV12-3 or TRBV12-4 to TRBJ2-4, with 8 bases matching TRBD1. The J segment lost 1 base and the V segment lost 2 bases, leaving 10 bases of the junction unmatched. The CDR3 sequence is 18 residues long. The CDR3 sequence: CASSLSGGEVRAKNIQYF. DNA for the CDR3: TGTGCCAGCAGTTTATCAGGGGGCGAAGTCCGGGCCAAAAACATTCAGTACTTC.

V gene TRBV6-1 combines with J gene TRBJ1-2; no clear D gene. The V and J ends lost 1 base and 5 bases respectively, with 17 bases between them. This CDR3 spans 16 amino acids. Germline V gene lookup returns CDR1 MNHNS and CDR2 SASEGT. Here the CDR3 DNA reads TGTGCCAGCAGTGAAGGACTGCAAGACACCCGATATGGCTACACCTTC. It translates to CASSEGLQDTRYGYTF.

The rearrangement joins TRBV5-1 to TRBJ2-5; the match to TRBD2 covers 10 bases. Trimming took 4 bases from V and 1 from J; bases not matched to a gene: 7. The CDR3 is 16 amino acids. Germline V CDR1 and CDR2: SGHRS, YFSETQ. CDR3 sequence: CASSLGLAVIQETQYF. The CDR3 nucleotides are TGCGCCAGCAGCCTCGGACTAGCGGTGATCCAAGAGACCCAGTACTTC.

This clonotype has just one count. The CDR3 nucleotides read TGTGCCAGCAGTGACAGGGGCCCTGAAGCTTTCTTT. It encodes CASSDRGPEAFF. The chain has TRBV2 and TRBJ1-1; a weak D match, TRBD1 (6 bases). Germline V gene data show CDR1 as SNHLY and CDR2 as FYNNEI. V lost 3 bases to trimming and J lost 6 bases, with 8 bases between them. CDR3 length: 12 residues.

This rearrangement joins TRBV20-1 to TRBJ2-5; 14 bases align to TRBD2. The CDR3 has 20 residues. V lost 5 bases, J lost 2 bases, and 19 bases stayed unmatched. Germline lookup yields CDR1 DFQATT and CDR2 SNEGSKA (reference sequence). The CDR3 spells CSAHHLPTSGRGGHQETQYF. The CDR3 DNA is TGCAGTGCTCACCACCTTCCGACTAGCGGGAGGGGGGGTCATCAAGAGACCCAGTACTTC.

CDR3 residues: CASNRQGNTEAFF. CDR3 sequence (DNA): TGTGCCAGCAACCGACAGGGAAACACTGAAGCTTTCTTT. The rearrangement links TRBV2 to TRBJ1-1; 7 bases map to TRBD1. With V trimmed by 7 bases and J by 2 bases, 4 bases remained unmatched. This CDR3 spans 13 amino acids. Germline-derived CDR1 and CDR2 are SNHLY and FYNNEI. Based on the CDR3 plus reference TRBV2 and TRBJ1-1, the full variable domain is EPEVTQTPSHQVTQMGQEVILRCVPISNHLYFYWYRQILGQKVEFLVSFYNNEISEKSEIFDDQFSVERPDGSNFTLKIRSTKLEDSAMYFCASNRQGNTEAFFGQGTRLTVV.

This clonotype was found a few times. The CDR3 region has the DNA TGTGCCAGCAGCTCCCCCCCACGGGGACGTGAAGCTTTCTTT. Translating gives CASSSPPRGREAFF. The gene calls are TRBV11-3 and TRBJ1-1; the D gene is possibly TRBD1 (5 bases). Looked up from germline, CDR1 is SGHNT and CDR2 is YENEEA. Trimming stripped 4 bases from V and 7 bases from J, with 16 bases between. The CDR3 consists of 14 residues.

The chain is built from TRBV6-2 or TRBV6-3 and TRBJ2-5; 7 positions match TRBD1. CDR3 size: 14 residues. The V gene end was trimmed by 7 bases and the J gene end by 4 bases; junction bases not matched to a gene: 9. The germline gives CDR1 MNHEY, CDR2 SVGEGT. CDR3 bases: TGTGCCAGCACCCGGTCAGGGGGACGAGAGACCCAGTACTTC. This sequence encodes CASTRSGGRETQYF.

V gene TRBV12-3 or TRBV12-4 combines with J gene TRBJ2-5; D ambiguous. Trimming shortened V by 5 bases and J by 5 bases, and 9 bases separated the two germline ends. The CDR3 totals 12 residues. CDR3 region: CASSVRWETQYF. CDR3 bases: TGTGCCAGCAGTGTCCGGTGGGAGACCCAGTACTTC.

This clonotype has just a few counts. The chain combines TRBV7-9 with TRBJ2-3, with 14 bases matching TRBD2. Germline CDR1 and CDR2: SEHNR and FQNEAQ (reference sequence). This CDR3 has 17 amino acids. Unmatched junction bases numbered 4, after V lost 1 base and J lost 4 bases. In DNA form, the CDR3 reads TGTGCCAGCAGCTTAGGACTAGCGGGAGGGCCTGCAGATACGCAGTATTTT. Its translation: CASSLGLAGGPADTQYF.

The table lists this clonotype with a count of one. This chain uses TRBV3-1 with TRBJ1-1, with D unresolved. V was shortened by 8 bases and J by 2 bases, with 9 bases between the two germline ends. The CDR3 covers 12 residues. The germline V gene encodes CDR1 LGHDT and CDR2 YNNKEL (reference sequence). As DNA, the CDR3 is TGTGCCAGCTCGGGATTAAACACTGAAGCTTTCTTT. It encodes CASSGLNTEAFF.

The chain combines TRBV6-5 with TRBJ2-7; 7 bases map to TRBD1. J was trimmed by 3 bases and V by 6 bases; bases with no gene match: 8. The CDR3 length is 14 residues. CDR1 is MNHEY and CDR2 is SVGAGI in the germline V gene. The CDR3 reads CASRAPGQSYEQYF. The CDR3 nucleotides read TGTGCCAGCAGGGCCCCGGGACAGAGCTACGAGCAGTACTTC.

V gene TRBV19 combines with J gene TRBJ2-5; either TRBD1 or TRBD2 may supply D (6 bases each). Between the trimmed V and J ends, which lost 1 base and 5 bases, there was a span of 11 bases. CDR3 length: 14 residues. Germline V gives CDR1 LNHDA, CDR2 SQIVND (reference sequence). The CDR3 sequence is CASSIGGARETQYF. In DNA form, the CDR3 reads TGTGCCAGTAGTATAGGGGGGGCTCGGGAGACCCAGTACTTC.

This clonotype was seen a handful of times. The chain couples TRBV28 to TRBJ2-7; possibly TRBD1 for D (5 bases). V was trimmed by 4 bases and J by 9 bases, leaving 10 bases between them. Looked up from germline, CDR1 is MDHEN and CDR2 is SYDVKM. CDR3 size: 11 residues. The CDR3 nucleotides are TGTGCCAGCAGTTCGGACATCAGGCAGTACTTC. Translated: CASSSDIRQYF. Together with reference TRBV28 and TRBJ2-7, the CDR3 gives the full variable domain: DVKVTQSSRYLVKRTGEKVFLECVQDMDHENMFWYRQDPGLGLRLIYFSYDVKMKEKGDIPEGYSVSREKKERFSLILESASTNQTSMYLCASSSDIRQYFGPGTRLTVT.